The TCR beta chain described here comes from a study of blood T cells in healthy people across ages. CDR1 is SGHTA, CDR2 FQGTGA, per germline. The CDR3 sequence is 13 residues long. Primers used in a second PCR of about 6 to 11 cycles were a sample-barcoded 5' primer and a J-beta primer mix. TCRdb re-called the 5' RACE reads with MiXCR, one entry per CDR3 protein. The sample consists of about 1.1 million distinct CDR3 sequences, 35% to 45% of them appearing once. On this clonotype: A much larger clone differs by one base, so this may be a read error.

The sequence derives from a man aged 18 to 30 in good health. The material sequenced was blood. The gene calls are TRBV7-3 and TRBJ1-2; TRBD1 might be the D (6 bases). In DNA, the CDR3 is TGTGCCAGCAGCGGACAGTCATTTTATGGCTGCACCTTC. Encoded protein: CASSGQSFYGCTF.